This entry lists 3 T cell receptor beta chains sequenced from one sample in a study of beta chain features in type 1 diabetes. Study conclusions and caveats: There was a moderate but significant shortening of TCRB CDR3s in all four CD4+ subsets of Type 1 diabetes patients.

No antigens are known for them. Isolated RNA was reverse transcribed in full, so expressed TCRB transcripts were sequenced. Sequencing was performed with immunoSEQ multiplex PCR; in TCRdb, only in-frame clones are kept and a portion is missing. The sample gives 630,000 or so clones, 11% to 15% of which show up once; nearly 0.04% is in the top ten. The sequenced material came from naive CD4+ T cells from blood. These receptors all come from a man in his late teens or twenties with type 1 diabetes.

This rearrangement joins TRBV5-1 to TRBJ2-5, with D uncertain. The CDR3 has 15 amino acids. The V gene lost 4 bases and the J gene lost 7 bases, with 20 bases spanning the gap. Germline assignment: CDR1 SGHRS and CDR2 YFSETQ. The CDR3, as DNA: TGCGCCAGCAGCGTTCCCCTGGTCTCTGATAGGACCCAGTACTTC. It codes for CASSVPLVSDRTQYF.

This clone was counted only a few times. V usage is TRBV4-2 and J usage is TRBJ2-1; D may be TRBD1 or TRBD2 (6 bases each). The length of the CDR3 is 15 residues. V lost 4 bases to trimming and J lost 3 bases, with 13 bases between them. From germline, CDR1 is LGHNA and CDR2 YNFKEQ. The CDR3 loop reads CASSPTGGYYNEQFF. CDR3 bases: TGTGCCAGCAGCCCCACCGGGGGCTACTACAATGAGCAGTTCTTC.

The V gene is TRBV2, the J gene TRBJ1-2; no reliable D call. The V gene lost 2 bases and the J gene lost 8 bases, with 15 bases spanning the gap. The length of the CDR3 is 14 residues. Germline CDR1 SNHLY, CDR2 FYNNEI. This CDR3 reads CASSEFVPDRGYTF. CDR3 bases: TGTGCCAGCAGTGAATTCGTTCCGGATCGGGGCTACACCTTC.